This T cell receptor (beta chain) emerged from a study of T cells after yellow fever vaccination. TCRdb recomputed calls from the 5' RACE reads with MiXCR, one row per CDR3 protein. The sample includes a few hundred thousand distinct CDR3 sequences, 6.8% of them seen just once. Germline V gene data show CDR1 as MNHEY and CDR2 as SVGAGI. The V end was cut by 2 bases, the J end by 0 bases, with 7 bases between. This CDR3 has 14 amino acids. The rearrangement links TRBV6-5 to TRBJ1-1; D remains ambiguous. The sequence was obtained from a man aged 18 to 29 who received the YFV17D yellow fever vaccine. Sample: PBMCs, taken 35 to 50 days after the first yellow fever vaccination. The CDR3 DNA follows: TGTGCCAGCAGTTACATGGGAGTGAACACTGAAGCTTTCTTT. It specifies CASSYMGVNTEAFF.